The rows below give T cell receptor beta chains drawn from one sample of a study of CD8 T cells in ankylosing spondylitis. TCRdb independently ran MiXCR on the 5' RACE reads; one entry per CDR3 protein. The sample includes fewer than 250,000 distinct CDR3 sequences, about 10% of them seen just once. Material: blood, either unsorted or a sorted T cell fraction (not recorded which). The origin of the receptors is a male donor with ankylosing spondylitis or in good health (not recorded which). The CDR3 runs from the conserved cysteine through the conserved F or W. A D gene is named only where the DNA matches it firmly. Clone size is given for some rows only: seen once, a few or many times, or a class if the clone is expanded.

CDR3aa | CDR3nt | abundance | j_gene | v_gene | d_gene
CASTDLNEQFF | TGTGCCAGCACAGACCTCAATGAGCAGTTCTTC | . | TRBJ2-1 | TRBV6-2/TRBV6-3 | .
CASSLRVTSSYEQYF | TGTGCCAGCAGTTTAAGGGTGACCAGCTCCTACGAGCAGTACTTC | few | TRBJ2-7 | TRBV12-3/TRBV12-4 | .
CASSLGLDEQFF | TGTGCCAGCAGCCTGGGATTGGATGAGCAGTTCTTC | few | TRBJ2-1 | TRBV27 | .
CAISEVETEAFF | TGTGCCATCAGTGAGGTGGAGACTGAAGCTTTCTTT | many | TRBJ1-1 | TRBV10-3 | .
CAWSVGGPQHF | TGTGCCTGGAGTGTAGGGGGGCCCCAGCATTTT | few | TRBJ1-5 | TRBV30 | .
CASSPREGAITEAFF | TGTGCCAGCAGCCCTAGAGAGGGCGCAATCACTGAAGCTTTCTTT | . | TRBJ1-1 | TRBV7-9 | .
CASSGRQQGMTGNQPQHF | TGTGCCAGCAGTGGCCGCCAACAGGGGATGACGGGGAATCAGCCCCAGCATTTT | . | TRBJ1-5 | TRBV2 | TRBD1
CSVEDGGYGYTF | TGCAGCGTTGAAGATGGGGGTTATGGCTACACCTTC | many | TRBJ1-2 | TRBV29-1 | .
CASSESGRGYTGELFF | TGTGCCAGCAGTGAATCGGGGCGGGGCTACACCGGGGAGCTGTTTTTT | many | TRBJ2-2 | TRBV25-1 | .
CASRKIQGNYGYTF | TGTGCCAGTAGGAAAATCCAGGGGAACTATGGCTACACCTTC | many | TRBJ1-2 | TRBV19 | .
CASSSGQRGTGELFF | TGTGCCAGCAGCTCTGGACAGAGGGGCACCGGGGAGCTGTTTTTT | few | TRBJ2-2 | TRBV5-6 | .
CASSLQRYNEQFF | TGTGCCAGCAGCTTACAACGGTACAATGAGCAGTTCTTC | many | TRBJ2-1 | TRBV11-2 | .
CASSTGGHSYGYTF | TGTGCCAGCAGTACAGGGGGTCATAGCTATGGCTACACCTTC | many | TRBJ1-2 | TRBV11-2 | TRBD1
CASSLVVDTQYF | TGTGCCAGCAGTTTAGTGGTAGATACGCAGTATTTT | . | TRBJ2-3 | TRBV12-3/TRBV12-4 | .
CASSSRTRSPSSYEQYF | TGTGCCAGCAGCTCCCGAACCCGGAGCCCGAGCTCCTACGAGCAGTACTTC | few | TRBJ2-7 | TRBV12-3/TRBV12-4 | .
CASSPQPGQGFYEQYF | TGCGCCAGCAGCCCCCAGCCGGGACAGGGATTCTACGAGCAGTACTTC | few | TRBJ2-7 | TRBV5-1 | TRBD1
CASSLASQETQYF | TGCGCCAGCAGCTTGGCCAGTCAAGAGACCCAGTACTTC | . | TRBJ2-5 | TRBV5-1 | .
CASSVETSWGSEGTEAFF | TGTGCCAGCAGCGTAGAAACTTCTTGGGGCTCTGAGGGGACTGAAGCTTTCTTT | many | TRBJ1-1 | TRBV9 | .
CSALRTGGRETQYF | TGCAGTGCGTTAAGGACAGGGGGTCGAGAGACCCAGTACTTC | few | TRBJ2-5 | TRBV20-1 | TRBD1
CAWNADLSYEQYF | TGTGCCTGGAACGCCGATCTCAGCTACGAGCAGTACTTC | many | TRBJ2-7 | TRBV30 | .
CRLLTGQGKADTQYF | TGCAGACTGCTGACAGGACAGGGGAAAGCAGATACGCAGTATTTT | many | TRBJ2-3 | TRBV20-1 | TRBD1
CASSLVSGAGEQYF | TGTGCCAGCAGCTTAGTTAGCGGGGCGGGTGAGCAGTACTTC | few | TRBJ2-7 | TRBV7-6 | TRBD2
CASSHTGFWGNTIYF | TGTGCCAGCAGCCACACAGGATTTTGGGGAAACACCATATATTTT | many | TRBJ1-3 | TRBV25-1 | .
CASSRPGAMNTEAFF | TGTGCCAGCAGCCGTCCAGGGGCCATGAACACTGAAGCTTTCTTT | few | TRBJ1-1 | TRBV11-2 | .
CASSLGGTSGAVNEQFF | TGTGCCAGCAGCTTAGGCGGTACTAGCGGGGCGGTCAATGAGCAGTTCTTC | few | TRBJ2-1 | TRBV11-1 | TRBD2
CASSFSSYNEQFF | TGTGCCAGCAGTTTCAGCTCCTACAATGAGCAGTTCTTC | many | TRBJ2-1 | TRBV7-2 | .
CASSISGMGTEAFF | TGTGCCAGTAGTATATCTGGGATGGGAACTGAAGCTTTCTTT | few | TRBJ1-1 | TRBV19 | .
CASSSFLATEAFF | TGTGCCAGTAGTTCGTTCCTGGCCACTGAAGCTTTCTTT | many | TRBJ1-1 | TRBV19 | .
CASSLHQGGVYNEQFF | TGCGCCAGCAGCTTGCATCAAGGCGGGGTCTACAATGAGCAGTTCTTC | many | TRBJ2-1 | TRBV5-1 | .
CATSRGSYEQYF | TGTGCCACCAGCAGGGGTTCCTACGAGCAGTACTTC | few | TRBJ2-7 | TRBV15 | .
CASSLNGGTYEQYF | TGTGCCAGCAGTTTGAACGGGGGGACCTACGAGCAGTACTTC | many | TRBJ2-7 | TRBV12-3/TRBV12-4 | TRBD2
CSVEDGGGTGNSYEQYF | TGCAGCGTTGAAGATGGGGGGGGAACGGGGAACTCCTACGAGCAGTACTTC | . | TRBJ2-7 | TRBV29-1 | TRBD2
CSAHSNEQFF | TGCAGTGCCCACAGTAATGAGCAGTTCTTC | many | TRBJ2-1 | TRBV20-1 | .
CSVEDGESAGNEQFF | TGCAGCGTTGAAGATGGAGAGAGCGCGGGAAATGAGCAGTTCTTC | few | TRBJ2-1 | TRBV29-1 | .
CASTTSGIAEQYF | TGCGCCAGCACGACTAGCGGGATCGCCGAGCAGTACTTC | many | TRBJ2-7 | TRBV5-1 | TRBD2
CASSPPGGSGANVLTF | TGTGCCAGCAGCCCTCCCGGGGGCTCTGGGGCCAACGTCCTGACTTTC | many | TRBJ2-6 | TRBV28 | .
CATSDLNYNEQFF | TGTGCCACCAGTGATTTGAACTACAATGAGCAGTTCTTC | many | TRBJ2-1 | TRBV24-1 | .
CSVGQTNTGELFF | TGCAGCGTCGGACAAACGAACACCGGGGAGCTGTTTTTT | many | TRBJ2-2 | TRBV29-1 | .
CASSPAGQGSHNEQFF | TGTGCCAGCAGCCCCGCCGGACAGGGGTCCCACAATGAGCAGTTCTTC | many | TRBJ2-1 | TRBV7-2 | TRBD1
CASGLGPGELFF | TGTGCTAGTGGTCTGGGACCCGGGGAGCTGTTTTTT | many | TRBJ2-2 | TRBV12-5 | .
CSALSQGAQGYTF | TGCAGTGCTCTCTCCCAGGGGGCGCAGGGCTACACCTTC | many | TRBJ1-2 | TRBV20-1 | TRBD1
CASSVGTQWTETQYF | TGTGCCAGCAGCGTAGGGACCCAATGGACAGAGACCCAGTACTTC | once | TRBJ2-5 | TRBV9 | .
CASSLARTSGSETQYF | TGTGCCAGCAGTTTAGCTCGGACTAGCGGGAGCGAGACCCAGTACTTC | many | TRBJ2-5 | TRBV12-3/TRBV12-4 | TRBD2
CAGSSGQGTLSGANVLTF | TGTGCCGGCAGCTCAGGACAGGGGACCCTATCTGGGGCCAACGTCCTGACTTTC | . | TRBJ2-6 | TRBV11-1 | TRBD1
CASSLIGSGVGTQYF | TGTGCCAGCAGCTTAATAGGTAGCGGGGTAGGGACGCAGTATTTT | . | TRBJ2-3 | TRBV7-2 | TRBD2
CASSLRGQGARTDTQYF | TGTGCCAGCAGCCTCCGTGGGCAGGGGGCGAGAACAGATACGCAGTATTTT | few | TRBJ2-3 | TRBV7-2 | TRBD1
CASSYPNEQFF | TGTGCCAGCAGTTATCCCAATGAGCAGTTCTTC | many | TRBJ2-1 | TRBV6-2/TRBV6-3 | .
CASSLGLAGGDTDTQYF | TGCGCCAGCAGCTTGGGACTAGCGGGGGGGGACACAGATACGCAGTATTTT | many | TRBJ2-3 | TRBV5-1 | TRBD2
CASSFSRTDKETQYF | TGCGCCAGCAGCTTTTCCAGGACAGACAAAGAGACCCAGTACTTC | many | TRBJ2-5 | TRBV5-1 | .
CSVAEGSVSGANVLTF | TGCAGCGTTGCGGAGGGCAGCGTCTCTGGGGCCAACGTCCTGACTTTC | many | TRBJ2-6 | TRBV29-1 | .
CASSFSRGPTNTGELFF | TGTGCCAGCAGCTTCTCTCGGGGGCCTACGAACACCGGGGAGCTGTTTTTT | . | TRBJ2-2 | TRBV6-5 | .
CASSVEGRGTSRSETQYF | TGTGCCAGCAGCGTAGAGGGTAGGGGGACTAGCAGATCCGAGACCCAGTACTTC | . | TRBJ2-5 | TRBV9 | TRBD2
CAISPRMGGLNSGANVLTF | TGTGCCATCAGTCCGCGGATGGGGGGCCTGAACTCTGGGGCCAACGTCCTGACTTTC | many | TRBJ2-6 | TRBV10-3 | .
CASSLPGSGRARDTQYF | TGCGCCAGCAGCCTCCCGGGTAGCGGGAGGGCCAGAGATACGCAGTATTTT | many | TRBJ2-3 | TRBV4-1 | TRBD2
CASSPIMGVADTQYF | TGTGCCAGCAGTCCCATTATGGGGGTCGCAGATACGCAGTATTTT | many | TRBJ2-3 | TRBV12-3/TRBV12-4 | .
CSVERDGNQETQYF | TGCAGCGTTGAACGGGACGGAAACCAAGAGACCCAGTACTTC | many | TRBJ2-5 | TRBV29-1 | .
CASSLGWGGSADTQYF | TGTGCCAGCAGCCTCGGTTGGGGGGGAAGCGCAGATACGCAGTATTTT | few | TRBJ2-3 | TRBV11-2 | TRBD2
CASSLDQSGYGYTF | TGTGCCAGCAGCTTAGATCAATCCGGATATGGCTACACCTTC | many | TRBJ1-2 | TRBV11-3 | .
CSAREDRVNTEAFF | TGCAGTGCTAGAGAGGACAGGGTGAACACTGAAGCTTTCTTT | . | TRBJ1-1 | TRBV20-1 | TRBD1
CASSPGQGAVGNTIYF | TGTGCCAGCTCACCGGGTCAGGGGGCCGTTGGAAACACCATATATTTT | . | TRBJ1-3 | TRBV18 | TRBD1